This TCR beta chain came from a study of T cells in Graves' hyperthyroidism and ophthalmopathy. Using RNA transcripts as the source, TCR beta CDR3 regions were amplified. The HTBI primer set served for first-round RT-PCR of the TCR CDR3. TCRdb recomputed calls from the multiplex PCR reads with MiXCR, one row per CDR3 protein. The sample consists of 350,000 or so distinct CDR3 sequences, about a sixth of them appearing once. This clonotype came up many times. CDR1 and CDR2 (germline): SGHTA, FQGTGA. This CDR3 contains 14 residues. V gave up 4 bases and J gave up 6 bases, with 15 bases separating them. The TCR was taken from a woman aged 40 to 55 with Graves' ophthalmopathy. The material sequenced was blood. The chain carries TRBV7-3 and TRBJ1-1, with a weak D call TRBD1 (5 bases). The CDR3 protein is CASSSPGKVPEAFF. The CDR3 nucleotides are TGTGCCAGCAGCTCCCCAGGGAAGGTCCCTGAAGCTTTCTTT.